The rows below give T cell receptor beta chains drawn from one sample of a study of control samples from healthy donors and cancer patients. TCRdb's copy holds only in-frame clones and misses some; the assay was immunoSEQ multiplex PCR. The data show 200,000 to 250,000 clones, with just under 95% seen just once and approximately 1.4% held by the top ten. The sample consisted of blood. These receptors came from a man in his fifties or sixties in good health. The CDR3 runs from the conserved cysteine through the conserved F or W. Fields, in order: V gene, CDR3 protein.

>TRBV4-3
CASSHTPPGGGGSYEQYF
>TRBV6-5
CASRNRDGGNQPQHF
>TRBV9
CASSARLAGVGDTQYF
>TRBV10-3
CAAQSSSYEQYF
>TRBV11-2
CASSPRRGRNTEAFF
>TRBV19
CATRFGLGGELFF
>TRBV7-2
CASRPATGGGWGYTF
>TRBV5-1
CASSLGGGAGNEQFF
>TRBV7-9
CASSLDRRDSGNTIYF
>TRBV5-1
CASSSQGQETQYF
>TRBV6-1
CASSELRGGAGNTIYF
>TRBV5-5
CASSLLQVTYEQYF
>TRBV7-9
CASSFPRAVNTEAFF
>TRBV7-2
CASSFYRDSRGYGYTF
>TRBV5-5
CASSFYRGNSPLHF
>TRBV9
CASSAAILNTGELFF
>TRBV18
CASSPPVNRDTQYF
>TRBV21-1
CASSKDVRTGYSPLHF
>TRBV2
CASSERTGGWGGYTF
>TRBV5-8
CASSLVSRGATGELFF
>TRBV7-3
CASSKGQGTYEQYF
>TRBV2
CASSELAGGYNEQFF
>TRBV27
CASGFGTEGGYTF
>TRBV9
CASSGRTGGNYGYTF
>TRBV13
CASSARGESNQPQHF
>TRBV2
CASSDTSPGAGEQFF
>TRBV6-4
CASSDSGGAYNEQFF
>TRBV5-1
CASSLAVSNYGYTF
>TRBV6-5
CASSQGQGLETQYF
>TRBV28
CASRGTGGLYEQYF
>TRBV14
CASSQSRQGGGYTF
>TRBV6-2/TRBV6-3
CASSPGAGRGISNQPQHF
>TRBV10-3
CAISGETSGSKKTQYF
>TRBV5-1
CASSSGQSKVDSPLHF
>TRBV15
CATSRDWAGANYAQYF
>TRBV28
CASNQGRYGYTF
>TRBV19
CASSMGVGYHSNQPQHF
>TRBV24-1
CATSDLGGLLTANVLTF
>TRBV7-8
CASSLVRDQPQHF
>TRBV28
CASSFIEGPNSYYGYTF
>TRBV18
CASSPPAGGYYNEQFF
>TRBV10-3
CAITGQGDYGYTF
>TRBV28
CASSPGSNEKLFF
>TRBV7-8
CASSPPALGYSPLHF